Listed below are T cell receptor beta chains from one sample, sequenced in a study of blood T cell repertoires in COVID-19. Measured with immunoSEQ multiplex PCR; TCRdb has only the in-frame clones, and not every one. The data contain about 150,000 clones, roughly 90% of them singletons. The sequencing sample was made of peripheral blood. The receptors were gathered from a man in his sixties with acute or convalescent COVID-19. CDR3s include the opening cysteine and the closing phenylalanine or tryptophan. The D gene is left open where the match is weak. Where a row states a size, it is once, few, many or the class of an expanded clone; other rows omit it.

CASSEQSEQYF TGTGCCAGCAGTGAACAATCCGAGCAGTACTTC . TRBJ2-7 . TRBV2
CASRRTGPGSPLHF TGTGCCAGCAGGCGGACAGGGCCGGGATCACCCCTCCACTTT TRBD1 TRBJ1-6 . TRBV2
CASSLGGQGVTEAFF TGCGCCAGCAGCTTGGGAGGACAGGGTGTCACTGAAGCTTTCTTT TRBD1 TRBJ1-1 . TRBV5-1
CASSTGRGHSAYEQYF TGCGCCAGCAGCACCGGCAGGGGGCACTCCGCCTACGAGCAGTACTTC TRBD1 TRBJ2-7 once TRBV5-1
CASSYRQNYGYTF TGTGCCAGCAGTTATCGACAGAACTATGGCTACACCTTC . TRBJ1-2 . TRBV6-2/TRBV6-3
CAISEGTVNTEAFF TGTGCCATCAGTGAGGGGACAGTGAACACTGAAGCTTTCTTT TRBD1 TRBJ1-1 few TRBV10-3
CASRPRGLDTDTQYF TGTGCCAGCCGGCCCAGGGGCTTAGACACAGATACGCAGTATTTT . TRBJ2-3 . TRBV9
CASSYLGEWTDTQYF TGTGCCAGCAGTTACCTAGGGGAATGGACAGATACGCAGTATTTT . TRBJ2-3 . TRBV6-5
CASSVASGQGGEKLFF TGTGCCAGCAGCGTAGCTTCTGGACAGGGAGGAGAAAAACTGTTTTTT TRBD1 TRBJ1-4 . TRBV9
CASSSRGGARQPQHF TGTGCCAGCAGTTCCCGGGGGGGGGCAAGGCAGCCCCAGCATTTT . TRBJ1-5 . TRBV6-5
CASSRYFADTQYF TGTGCCAGCAGCCGCTATTTCGCAGATACGCAGTATTTT . TRBJ2-3 . TRBV7-2
CASTRGANTEAFF TGTGCCAGCACGCGAGGTGCGAACACTGAAGCTTTCTTT . TRBJ1-1 . TRBV6-5
CASSERRGPLHF TGTGCCAGCAGTGAGCGCCGAGGACCCCTCCACTTT . TRBJ1-6 few TRBV6-4
CASRTGGAGELFF TGTGCCAGCAGAACAGGGGGGGCCGGGGAGCTGTTTTTT . TRBJ2-2 . TRBV12-3/TRBV12-4
CASGFVVGYTF TGTGCTAGTGGTTTCGTCGTCGGCTACACCTTC . TRBJ1-2 . TRBV12-5
CASSETSGSYEQYF TGTGCCAGCAGTGAGACTAGCGGGTCCTACGAGCAGTACTTC TRBD2 TRBJ2-7 . TRBV2
CASSYSPLQTEFGYTF TGTGCCAGCAGTTACTCGCCCCTACAGACAGAGTTCGGCTACACCTTC . TRBJ1-2 . TRBV6-5
CASSLGGGYEQYF TGTGCCAGCAGTTTGGGCGGGGGCTACGAGCAGTACTTC TRBD2 TRBJ2-7 . TRBV27
CASSSTGQGDTIYF TGTGCCAGCAGCTCGACAGGACAGGGCGACACCATATATTTT TRBD1 TRBJ1-3 . TRBV7-9
CASTQRTGYEQYF TGTGCCAGCACCCAAAGGACTGGGTACGAGCAGTACTTC . TRBJ2-7 . TRBV7-9
CASSIPRGYGANVLTF TGTGCCAGCAGCATTCCCCGAGGGTATGGGGCCAACGTCCTGACTTTC . TRBJ2-6 . TRBV7-9
CASSQRTGLEAFF TGCGCCAGCAGCCAACGGACTGGATTGGAAGCTTTCTTT . TRBJ1-1 . TRBV4-1
CASSGRSSGNTIYF TGTGCCAGTAGTGGCAGAAGCTCTGGAAACACCATATATTTT . TRBJ1-3 many TRBV19
CASRPRPGELFF TGTGCCAGCAGACCTAGACCCGGGGAGCTGTTTTTT . TRBJ2-2 . TRBV6-5
CASSGRASGRNQETQYF TGTGCCAGCAGCGGGAGGGCTAGCGGGCGCAACCAAGAGACCCAGTACTTC TRBD2 TRBJ2-5 . TRBV4-2
CASSTNRYNEQFF TGTGCCAGCAGTACAAACAGGTACAATGAGCAGTTCTTC . TRBJ2-1 . TRBV12-3/TRBV12-4
CASSDWGRSPLHF TGCGCCAGCAGTGATTGGGGGAGGTCACCCCTCCACTTT . TRBJ1-6 . TRBV10-1
CASGTRQGFSGYTF TGTGCCAGCGGGACTCGACAGGGGTTTAGTGGCTACACCTTC TRBD1 TRBJ1-2 once TRBV6-5
CASSPGGLGGNYGYTF TGTGCCAGCAGCCCGGGCGGGCTGGGGGGGAACTATGGCTACACCTTC . TRBJ1-2 . TRBV7-3
CASSQGRGGGYTF TGTGCCAGCAGCCAAGGGAGGGGGGGCGGCTACACCTTC . TRBJ1-2 . TRBV12-3/TRBV12-4
CASGTSGGTRTGELFF TGTGCCAGCGGGACTAGCGGGGGGACTCGTACCGGGGAGCTGTTTTTT TRBD2 TRBJ2-2 . TRBV11-2
CASSQLGGASEKLFF TGCGCCAGCAGCCAGTTAGGAGGGGCCAGTGAAAAACTGTTTTTT . TRBJ1-4 . TRBV4-1
CASSQEGQPNNEQFF TGTGCCAGCAGCCAAGAGGGACAGCCTAACAATGAGCAGTTCTTC TRBD1 TRBJ2-1 . TRBV14
CASSLGGTSGPRGKDTQYF TGCGCCAGCAGCTTGGGGGGGACTAGCGGGCCCCGCGGGAAAGATACGCAGTATTTT TRBD2 TRBJ2-3 . TRBV5-1
CASSFQGAYYGYTF TGCGCCAGCAGCTTCCAGGGGGCATACTATGGCTACACCTTC TRBD1 TRBJ1-2 . TRBV5-1
CASSRQQNYGYTF TGTGCCAGCTCCCGTCAACAGAACTATGGCTACACCTTC . TRBJ1-2 . TRBV18
CAWSRGSQKDIQYF TGTGCCTGGAGTCGCGGCAGTCAAAAGGACATTCAGTACTTC . TRBJ2-4 . TRBV30
CASSQGTANQPQHF TGTGCCAGCAGCCAGGGGACAGCAAATCAGCCCCAGCATTTT TRBD1 TRBJ1-5 . TRBV3-1/TRBV3-2
CASSSGQNTEAFF TGTGCCAGCAGCTCGGGACAGAACACTGAAGCTTTCTTT . TRBJ1-1 once TRBV5-8
CASSRGTGGYTF TGTGCCAGCAGTCGAGGGACTGGCGGCTACACCTTC . TRBJ1-2 . TRBV6-2/TRBV6-3
CATSEDIGLPNYGYTF TGTGCCACCAGTGAGGATATCGGACTGCCGAACTATGGCTACACCTTC . TRBJ1-2 . TRBV24-1
CASRPGTGNSPLHF TGTGCCAGCAGGCCCGGGACAGGGAATTCACCCCTCCACTTT TRBD1 TRBJ1-6 . TRBV2
CASSARGGGVNSPLHF TGTGCCAGCAGCGCACGAGGAGGAGGGGTGAATTCACCCCTCCACTTT . TRBJ1-6 once TRBV9
CASSLGQQKTYEQYF TGTGCCAGCAGCTTGGGCCAACAGAAAACCTACGAGCAGTACTTC . TRBJ2-7 . TRBV5-4
CASSQDMGGFTKF TGCGCCAGCAGCCAAGATATGGGGGGATTCACAAAGTTT . TRBJ1-4 . TRBV4-3